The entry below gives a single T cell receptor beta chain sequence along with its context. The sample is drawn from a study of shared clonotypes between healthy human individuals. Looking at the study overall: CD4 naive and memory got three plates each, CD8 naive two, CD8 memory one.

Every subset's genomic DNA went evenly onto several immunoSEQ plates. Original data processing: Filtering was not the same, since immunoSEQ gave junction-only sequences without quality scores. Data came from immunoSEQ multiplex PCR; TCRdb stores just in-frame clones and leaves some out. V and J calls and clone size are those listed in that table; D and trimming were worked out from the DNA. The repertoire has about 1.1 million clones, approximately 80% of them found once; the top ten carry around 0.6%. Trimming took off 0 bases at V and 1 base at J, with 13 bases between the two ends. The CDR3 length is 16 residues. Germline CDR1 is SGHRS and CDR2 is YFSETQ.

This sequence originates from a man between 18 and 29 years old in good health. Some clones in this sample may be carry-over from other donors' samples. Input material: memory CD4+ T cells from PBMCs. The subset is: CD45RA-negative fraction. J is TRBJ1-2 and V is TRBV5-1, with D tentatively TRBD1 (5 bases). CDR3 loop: CASSLAPGTFNYGYTF. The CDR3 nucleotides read TGCGCCAGCAGCTTGGCTCCGGGGACGTTTAACTATGGCTACACCTTC.